This entry lists 25 T cell receptor beta chains sequenced from one sample in a study of T cells in localized non-small cell lung cancer. This table comes from immunoSEQ multiplex PCR, and its TCRdb copy is limited to in-frame clones, with some not included. The sample lists several thousand clones, 23% occurring once. The source was lung tumor tissue, collected before any cancer treatment. Receptors were obtained from a man between 35 and 75 years old with stage III squamous cell lung carcinoma.

This clone was found a few times. The chain links TRBV11-3 to TRBJ2-7, with 12 bases that match TRBD1. The CDR3 loop spans 15 amino acids. V lost 3 bases and J lost 5; bases outside the gene matches: 5. Per the germline V gene, CDR1 is SGHNT and CDR2 is YENEEA. Written as DNA, the CDR3 is TGTGCCAGCAGCTTCAGGGGACAGGGGGCCCACGAGCAGTACTTC. Its translation is CASSFRGQGAHEQYF.

The chain joins TRBV5-1 to TRBJ1-2, with D hard to call. Germline assignment: CDR1 SGHRS and CDR2 YFSETQ. V was cut by 5 bases and J by 4 bases, with 18 bases left in between. The length of the CDR3 is 15 residues. The CDR3 loop reads CASSFAPKLIYGYTF. CDR3 nucleotides: TGCGCCAGCAGTTTTGCCCCTAAACTGATCTATGGCTACACCTTC.

This chain connects TRBV19 to TRBJ2-7; 11 nucleotides line up with TRBD1. CDR1 is LNHDA, CDR2 SQIVND, per germline (reference sequence). V was clipped by 3 bases and J by 2 bases; unmatched bases: 9. This CDR3 contains 17 residues. The CDR3 spells CASSMGAGQGAPYEQYF. CDR3 coding DNA: TGTGCCAGTAGTATGGGAGCTGGACAGGGGGCCCCCTACGAGCAGTACTTC.

This chain links TRBV14 with TRBJ1-2, with D possibly being TRBD1 (5 bases). V shed 4 bases and J shed 3 bases, with 9 bases lying between them. The CDR3 is made up of 13 amino acids. CDR1 is SGHDN, CDR2 FVKESK, per germline. Here the CDR3 reads CASSPGLYYGYTF. The CDR3 nucleotides are TGTGCCAGCAGCCCGGGACTGTACTATGGCTACACCTTC.

This clone turned up a few times. This chain connects TRBV9 to TRBJ2-5, with 8 bases fitting TRBD2. Germline CDR1 SGDLS, CDR2 YYNGEE. V dropped 0 bases and J dropped 5; count of bases not matched to a gene: 6. CDR3 length: 15 residues. CDR3 coding DNA: TGTGCCAGCAGCGTAGCCGGGGGGGCTGTTGAGACCCAGTACTTC. This translates into CASSVAGGAVETQYF.

This chain uses TRBV6-8 with TRBJ2-3; no firm D call. Germline CDR1 MNHGY, CDR2 SAAAGT. There are 12 residues in the CDR3. Trimming took off 6 bases at V and 6 bases at J, with 10 bases between the two ends. CDR3 DNA sequence: TGTGCCAGCAGCCCGAACGGGGATACGCAGTATTTT. Its translation: CASSPNGDTQYF.

This clone was seen more than once but under ten times. The chain uses TRBV18 and TRBJ1-1; D not resolved. The V gene's germline CDR1 is KGHSH and CDR2 LQKENI. Trimming left V 1 base short and J 5 bases short, with 11 bases between. The CDR3 runs to 14 residues. CDR3 sequence (DNA): TGTGCCAGCTCACCACTTCAGAGAGAGACTGAAGCTTTCTTT. It encodes CASSPLQRETEAFF.

This rearrangement joins TRBV6-8 to TRBJ1-3, with 7 bases lining up with TRBD1. V lost 6 bases to trimming and J lost 2 bases; unmatched junction nucleotides: 4. The CDR3 is 14 residues long. Per germline, CDR1 MNHGY and CDR2 SAAAGT. The CDR3 DNA follows: TGTGCCAGCAGCAGGGACAGTACTGGAAACACCATATATTTT. Protein sequence: CASSRDSTGNTIYF.

Only a few counts were recorded for this clone. The V gene is TRBV11-3, the J gene TRBJ2-2; 9 bases agree with TRBD2. J gave up 3 bases and V 2 bases, and 4 bases lay outside the gene matches. The V gene's germline CDR1 is SGHNT and CDR2 YENEEA. The CDR3 has 16 amino acids. This chain's CDR3 is CASSLTLAGDTGELFF. DNA of the CDR3: TGTGCCAGCAGCTTAACACTAGCGGGCGACACCGGGGAGCTGTTTTTT.

This clone was seen more than once but under ten times. The rearrangement links TRBV11-3 to TRBJ1-1; tentative D call: TRBD1 (5 bases). V was trimmed by 5 bases and J by 3 bases, leaving 16 bases between them. The CDR3 consists of 15 residues. Germline CDR1 reads SGHNT; CDR2 reads YENEEA. CDR3 DNA sequence: TGTGCCAGCAGCCCGCATCAGGGTAGTGACACTGAAGCTTTCTTT. Translation gives CASSPHQGSDTEAFF.

Within the sample, this clone is medium-sized. V usage is TRBV6-8 and J usage is TRBJ1-1, with D maybe TRBD1 (5 bases). The CDR3 has 14 residues. The V end was cut by 5 bases, the J end by 4 bases, with 14 bases between. CDR1 is MNHGY, CDR2 SAAAGT, per germline. CDR3 region: CASSRDSSGTEAFF. DNA for the CDR3: TGTGCCAGCAGTCGCGACAGTTCGGGCACTGAAGCTTTCTTT.

This clone was observed a handful of times. V gene TRBV11-3 combines with J gene TRBJ2-5, with TRBD2 matching 10 bases. V was clipped by 5 bases and J by 0 bases; unmatched bases: 18. This CDR3 is 20 amino acids long. Germline loops: CDR1 SGHNT, CDR2 YENEEA. CDR3 DNA: TGTGCCAGCAGCCCCCGGGGGCTAGCGGGGGCCGGGGCCCACCAAGAGACCCAGTACTTC. Its protein product is CASSPRGLAGAGAHQETQYF. Filled out from reference TRBV11-3 and TRBJ2-5, the complete variable domain reads EAGVVQSPRYKIIEKKQPVAFWCNPISGHNTLYWYLQNLGQGPELLIRYENEEAVDDSQLPKDRFSAERLKGVDSTLKIQPAELGDSAVYLCASSPRGLAGAGAHQETQYFGPGTRLLVL.

The CDR3 sequence is CASSASGGWETQYF. Written as DNA, the CDR3 is TGTGCCAGCAGTGCCTCAGGGGGCTGGGAGACCCAGTACTTC. The chain uses TRBV6-8 and TRBJ2-5; 8 bases fit TRBD1. V shed 5 bases and J 5 bases; nucleotides not matched to a gene: 7. From germline, CDR1 is MNHGY and CDR2 SAAAGT. The CDR3 covers 14 residues.

The CDR3 DNA reads TGTGCCAGCAGACAACGCAAACCATTCGATCCAGGCTGGGGCTACACCTTC. The encoded protein is CASRQRKPFDPGWGYTF. The chain uses TRBV6-8 and TRBJ1-2; no clear D. Germline CDR1 reads MNHGY; CDR2 reads SAAAGT. There are 17 residues in the CDR3. Trimming took off 6 bases at V and 8 bases at J, with 28 bases between the two ends.

The chain links TRBV10-2 to TRBJ1-4; 10 bases fit TRBD1. This CDR3 spans 15 amino acids. The trim removed 6 bases at V and 8 bases at J, leaving 9 bases unmatched. Germline V lookup: CDR1 WSHSY, CDR2 SAAADI. The CDR3 here is CASSPRQGAAEKLFF. CDR3 bases: TGCGCCAGCAGCCCCCGACAGGGGGCAGCGGAAAAACTGTTTTTT.

The chain is built from TRBV11-3 and TRBJ2-7; the match to TRBD2 covers 8 bases. This CDR3 is 14 amino acids long. The germline V gene has CDR1 SGHNT and CDR2 YENEEA. After removal of 4 bases from V and 2 bases from J, the junction contained 4 bases not matched to a gene. This CDR3 reads CASSSNSGAYEQYF. CDR3 nucleotide sequence: TGTGCCAGCAGCTCCAATAGCGGGGCCTACGAGCAGTACTTC. Supplemented by reference TRBV11-3 and TRBJ2-7, the full variable domain reads EAGVVQSPRYKIIEKKQPVAFWCNPISGHNTLYWYLQNLGQGPELLIRYENEEAVDDSQLPKDRFSAERLKGVDSTLKIQPAELGDSAVYLCASSSNSGAYEQYFGPGTRLTVT.

This clone counts as medium-sized. The chain carries TRBV4-1 and TRBJ1-3, with TRBD1 matching 9 bases. Germline CDR1 reads MGHRA; CDR2 reads YSYEKL. The CDR3 has 16 amino acids. V dropped 0 bases and J dropped 1; count of bases not matched to a gene: 1. The CDR3, as DNA: TGCGCCAGCAGCCAAGAGGGGACAGGGTCTGGAAACACCATATATTTT. Translation gives CASSQEGTGSGNTIYF.

The V gene is TRBV6-8, the J gene TRBJ2-1, with a weak D call TRBD1 (5 bases). Germline V gives CDR1 MNHGY, CDR2 SAAAGT. Trimming cost V 6 bases and J 6 bases, with 9 bases left between them. This CDR3 comprises 12 residues. CDR3 nucleotides: TGTGCCAGCAGAGACAGTTTCAATGAGCAGTTCTTC. It is translated as CASRDSFNEQFF.

The gene calls are TRBV9 and TRBJ2-3, with D unresolved. Trimming pared 0 bases from V and 6 bases from J, leaving 5 bases between. The germline gives CDR1 SGDLS, CDR2 YYNGEE. The CDR3 consists of 12 residues. CDR3 amino acids: CASSVDLDTQYF. The CDR3 coding sequence is TGTGCCAGCAGCGTAGATCTTGATACGCAGTATTTT.

This clone showed up many times. Other DNA sequences within the sample encode an identical CDR3. The CDR3 is CASSYSPGQGSYEQYF. The CDR3 DNA reads as TGTGCCAGCAGTTACTCGCCGGGACAGGGGTCCTACGAGCAGTACTTC. This rearrangement joins TRBV6-8 to TRBJ2-7; 10 nucleotides match TRBD1. Germline V gene lookup returns CDR1 MNHGY and CDR2 SAAAGT. Trimming took 0 bases from V and 1 from J; bases not matched to a gene: 3. The CDR3 is 16 residues long.

The rearrangement links TRBV11-3 to TRBJ2-5; a possible D gene is TRBD1 (6 bases). V lost 5 bases and J 4 bases, leaving 17 bases between the germline ends. CDR3 length: 15 residues. Germline CDR1 and CDR2: SGHNT and YENEEA. The DNA for the CDR3 is TGTGCCAGCAGCCCCAAGGGGGAAGGGGGAGAGACCCAGTACTTC. It yields the protein CASSPKGEGGETQYF. Looking up the rest from reference TRBV11-3 and TRBJ2-5 gives the full variable domain: EAGVVQSPRYKIIEKKQPVAFWCNPISGHNTLYWYLQNLGQGPELLIRYENEEAVDDSQLPKDRFSAERLKGVDSTLKIQPAELGDSAVYLCASSPKGEGGETQYFGPGTRLLVL.

The chain joins TRBV9 to TRBJ2-1; D is ambiguous. CDR3 length: 14 residues. Germline CDR1 is SGDLS and CDR2 is YYNGEE. With 6 bases removed from V and 5 bases from J, the gap between germline ends came to 15 bases. CDR3 amino acids: CASTSQSVDNEQFF. CDR3 bases: TGTGCCAGCACCTCCCAGAGCGTAGACAATGAGCAGTTCTTC.

In nucleotides, the CDR3 is TGTGCCAGCAGCCCGTTTCCGATGACAGCAAGGGGCACTGAAGCTTTCTTT. It specifies CASSPFPMTARGTEAFF. The V call is TRBV11-3, the J call TRBJ1-1, with D perhaps matching TRBD1 (5 bases). The CDR3 runs to 17 residues. The germline gives CDR1 SGHNT, CDR2 YENEEA. Trimming removed 5 bases from V and 4 bases from J, with 23 bases in between.

The rearrangement uses TRBV11-3 and TRBJ1-4; possibly TRBD1 for D (5 bases). The ends were cut back, 5 bases at V and 5 bases at J, with 18 bases in the middle. The CDR3 extends over 16 amino acids. The V gene's germline CDR1 is SGHNT and CDR2 YENEEA. The DNA of the CDR3 is TGTGCCAGCAGCCCTCTGATGTTCGGGACGAATGAAAAACTGTTTTTT. Protein sequence: CASSPLMFGTNEKLFF.

V and J are TRBV6-8 and TRBJ2-1, with 7 bases that match TRBD1. The CDR3 extends over 12 amino acids. Trimming removed 5 bases from V and 12 bases from J; junction bases left unmatched: 7. Germline assignment: CDR1 MNHGY and CDR2 SAAAGT. CDR3 coding DNA: TGTGCCAGCAGTACCCGACAGGGTTCGCAGTTCTTC. It yields the protein CASSTRQGSQFF.